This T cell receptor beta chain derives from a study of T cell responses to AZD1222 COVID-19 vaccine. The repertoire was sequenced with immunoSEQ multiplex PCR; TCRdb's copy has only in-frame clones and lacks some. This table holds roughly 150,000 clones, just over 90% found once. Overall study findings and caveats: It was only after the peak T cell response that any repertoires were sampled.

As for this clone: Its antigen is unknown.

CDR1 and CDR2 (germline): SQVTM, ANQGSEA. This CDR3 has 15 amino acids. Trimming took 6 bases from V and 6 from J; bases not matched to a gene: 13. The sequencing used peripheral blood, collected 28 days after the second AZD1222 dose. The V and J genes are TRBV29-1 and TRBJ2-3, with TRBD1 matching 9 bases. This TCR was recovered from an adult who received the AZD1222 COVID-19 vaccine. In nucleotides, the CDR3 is TGCAGCGTATCCCAAGGGACAGGGATTCCGGATACGCAGTATTTT. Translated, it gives CSVSQGTGIPDTQYF.